Described below is a single T cell receptor (beta chain) sequence and its context. This sample is part of a study of blood T cell repertoires in COVID-19. Study-level background: Acute-phase and convalescent COVID-19 samples originated in the United States, Italy and Spain. T cells, B-cell-depleted T cells, or PBMCs provided the cDNA or gDNA that served as material.

Original methodology: Amplified reference gene primers provided the basis for estimating nucleated cell counts. Sequencing was performed with immunoSEQ multiplex PCR; in TCRdb, only in-frame clones are kept and a portion is missing. That table furnishes V, J and clone size, whereas the DNA furnished D and trimming. This sample has 65,000 to 90,000 clones, with around 83% found just once. The CDR3 runs 13 residues. V lost 5 bases and J lost 11, with 18 bases in between. CDR1 and CDR2 from the germline V gene are SGHAT and FQNNGV. This TCR was sampled from a woman aged 55-69 years with acute or convalescent COVID-19. The chain recombines TRBV11-2 with TRBJ1-1; the D gene is possibly TRBD1 (6 bases). The sequenced sample consisted of peripheral blood. CDR3 in DNA: TGTGCCAGCAGCCGCCCCTGGGGGCCTGTGGCTTTCTTT. Translated, it gives CASSRPWGPVAFF. Supplemented by reference TRBV11-2 and TRBJ1-1, the full variable domain reads EAGVAQSPRYKIIEKRQSVAFWCNPISGHATLYWYQQILGQGPKLLIQFQNNGVVDDSQLPKDRFSAERLKGVDSTLKIQPAKLEDSAVYLCASSRPWGPVAFFGQGTRLTVV.